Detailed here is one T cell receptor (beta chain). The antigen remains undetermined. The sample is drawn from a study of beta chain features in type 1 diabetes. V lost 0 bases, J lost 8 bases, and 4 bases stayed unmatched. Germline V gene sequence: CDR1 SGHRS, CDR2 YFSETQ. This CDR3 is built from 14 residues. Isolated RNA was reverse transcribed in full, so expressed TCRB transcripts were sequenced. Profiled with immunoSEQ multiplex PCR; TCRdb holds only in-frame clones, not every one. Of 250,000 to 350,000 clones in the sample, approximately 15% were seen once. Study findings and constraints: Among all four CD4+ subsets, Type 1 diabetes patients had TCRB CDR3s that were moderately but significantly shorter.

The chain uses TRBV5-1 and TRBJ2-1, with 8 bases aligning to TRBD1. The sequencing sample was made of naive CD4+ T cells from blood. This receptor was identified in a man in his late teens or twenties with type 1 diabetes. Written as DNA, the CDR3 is TGCGCCAGCAGCTTGGACAGGGGGGTCGATGAGCAGTTCTTC. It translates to CASSLDRGVDEQFF.